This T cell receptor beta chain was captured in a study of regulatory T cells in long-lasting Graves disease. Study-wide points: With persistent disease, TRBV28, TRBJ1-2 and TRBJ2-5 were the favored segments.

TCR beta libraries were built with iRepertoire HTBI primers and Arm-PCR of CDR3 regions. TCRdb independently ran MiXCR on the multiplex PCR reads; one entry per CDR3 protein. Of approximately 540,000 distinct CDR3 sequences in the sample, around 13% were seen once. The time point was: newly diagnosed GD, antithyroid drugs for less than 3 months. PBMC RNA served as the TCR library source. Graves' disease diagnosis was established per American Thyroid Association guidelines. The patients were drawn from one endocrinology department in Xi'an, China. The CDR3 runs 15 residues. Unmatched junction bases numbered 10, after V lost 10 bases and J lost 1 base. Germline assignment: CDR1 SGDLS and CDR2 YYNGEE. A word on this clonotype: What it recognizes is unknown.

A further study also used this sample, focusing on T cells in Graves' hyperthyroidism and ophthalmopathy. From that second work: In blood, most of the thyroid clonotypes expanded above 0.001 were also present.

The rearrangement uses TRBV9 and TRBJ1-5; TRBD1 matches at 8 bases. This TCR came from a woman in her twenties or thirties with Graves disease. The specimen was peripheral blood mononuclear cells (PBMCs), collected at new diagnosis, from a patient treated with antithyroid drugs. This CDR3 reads CAGTYRGGSNQPQHF. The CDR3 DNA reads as TGTGCCGGGACCTACAGGGGGGGGAGCAATCAGCCCCAGCATTTT.